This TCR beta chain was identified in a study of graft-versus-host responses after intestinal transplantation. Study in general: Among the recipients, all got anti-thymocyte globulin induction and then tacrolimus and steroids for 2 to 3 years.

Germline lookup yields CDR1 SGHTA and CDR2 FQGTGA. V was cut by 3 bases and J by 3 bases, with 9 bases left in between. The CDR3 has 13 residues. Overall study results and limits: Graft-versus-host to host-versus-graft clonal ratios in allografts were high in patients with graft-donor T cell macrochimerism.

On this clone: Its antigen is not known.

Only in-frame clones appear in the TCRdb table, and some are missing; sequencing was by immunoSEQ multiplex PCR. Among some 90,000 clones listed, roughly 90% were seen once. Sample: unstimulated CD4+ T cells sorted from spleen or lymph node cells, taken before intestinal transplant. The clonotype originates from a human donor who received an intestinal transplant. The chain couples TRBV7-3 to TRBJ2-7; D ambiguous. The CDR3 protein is CASSLGRDYEQYF. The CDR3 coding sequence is TGTGCCAGCAGCTTGGGCAGAGACTACGAGCAGTACTTC. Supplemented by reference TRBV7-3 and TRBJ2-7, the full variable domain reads GAGVSQTPSNKVTEKGKYVELRCDPISGHTALYWYRQSLGQGPEFLIYFQGTGAADDSGLPNDRFFAVRPEGSVSTLKIQRTERGDSAVYLCASSLGRDYEQYFGPGTRLTVT.